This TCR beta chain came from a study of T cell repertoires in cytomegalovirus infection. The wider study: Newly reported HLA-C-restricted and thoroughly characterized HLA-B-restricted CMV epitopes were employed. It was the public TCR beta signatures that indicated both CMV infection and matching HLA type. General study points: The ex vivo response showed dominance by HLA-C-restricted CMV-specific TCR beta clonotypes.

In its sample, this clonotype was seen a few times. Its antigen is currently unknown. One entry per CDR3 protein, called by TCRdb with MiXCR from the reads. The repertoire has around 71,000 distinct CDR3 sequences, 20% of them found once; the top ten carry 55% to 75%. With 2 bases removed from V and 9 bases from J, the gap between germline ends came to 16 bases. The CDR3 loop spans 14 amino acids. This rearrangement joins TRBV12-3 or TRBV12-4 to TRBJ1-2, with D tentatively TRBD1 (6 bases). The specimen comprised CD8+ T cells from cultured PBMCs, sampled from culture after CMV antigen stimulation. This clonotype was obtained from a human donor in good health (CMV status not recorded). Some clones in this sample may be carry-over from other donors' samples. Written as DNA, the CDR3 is TGTGCCAGCAGTTTACAGGGGTATAAACCTCGCTACACCTTC. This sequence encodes CASSLQGYKPRYTF.